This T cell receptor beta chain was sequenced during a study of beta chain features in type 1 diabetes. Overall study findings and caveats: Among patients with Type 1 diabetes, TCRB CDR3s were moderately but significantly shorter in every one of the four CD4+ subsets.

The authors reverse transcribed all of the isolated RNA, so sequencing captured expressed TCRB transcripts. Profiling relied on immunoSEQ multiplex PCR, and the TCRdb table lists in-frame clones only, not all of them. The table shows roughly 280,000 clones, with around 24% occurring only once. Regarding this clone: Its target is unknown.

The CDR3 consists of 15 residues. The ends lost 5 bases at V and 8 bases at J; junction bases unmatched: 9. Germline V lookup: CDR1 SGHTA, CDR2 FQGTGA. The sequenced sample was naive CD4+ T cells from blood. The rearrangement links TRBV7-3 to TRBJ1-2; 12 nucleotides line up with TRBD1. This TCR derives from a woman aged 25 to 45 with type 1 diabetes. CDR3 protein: CASSADRDRGLGYTF. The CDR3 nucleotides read TGTGCCAGCAGCGCCGACCGGGACAGGGGGCTGGGCTACACCTTC.